This T cell receptor beta chain was captured by sequencing in a study of T cell repertoires in cytomegalovirus infection. The junction had 7 bases not matched to a gene; V was cut back by 5 bases and J by 8 bases. The CDR3 spans 15 residues. The germline gives CDR1 MNHEY, CDR2 SMNVEV (reference sequence). The table lists this clonotype with a few counts. TCRdb re-derived calls from the reads in MiXCR, one entry per CDR3 protein. This table holds about 490,000 distinct CDR3 sequences, 15% to 20% found once. Input material: CD8+ T cells from PBMCs. This TCR derives from a human donor in good health (CMV status not recorded). Some clones in this sample may be carry-over from other donors' samples. The chain links TRBV27 to TRBJ2-1, with 12 bases that match TRBD2. As DNA, the CDR3 is TGTGCCAGCAGTCTCCTAGCGGGGGGGGTCGATGAGCAGTTCTTC. Residues: CASSLLAGGVDEQFF.